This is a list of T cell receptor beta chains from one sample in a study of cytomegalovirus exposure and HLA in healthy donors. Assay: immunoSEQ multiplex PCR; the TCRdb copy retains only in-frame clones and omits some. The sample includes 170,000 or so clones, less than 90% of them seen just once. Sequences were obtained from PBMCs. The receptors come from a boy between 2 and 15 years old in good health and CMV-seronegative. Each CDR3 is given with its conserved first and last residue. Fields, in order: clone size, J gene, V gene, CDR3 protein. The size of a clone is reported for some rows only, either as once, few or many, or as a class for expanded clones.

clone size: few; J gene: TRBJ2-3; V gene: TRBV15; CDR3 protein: CATSRLPTSGRTDTQYF
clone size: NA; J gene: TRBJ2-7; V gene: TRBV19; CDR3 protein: CASSISSSGRKYEQYF
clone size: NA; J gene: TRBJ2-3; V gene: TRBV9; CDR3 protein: CASSVGLAGVHLTDTQYF
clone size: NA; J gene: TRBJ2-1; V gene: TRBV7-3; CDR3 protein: CASSSGWRDHTYNEQFF
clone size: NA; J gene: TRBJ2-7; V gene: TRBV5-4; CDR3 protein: CASSLGGGRSIGYEQYF
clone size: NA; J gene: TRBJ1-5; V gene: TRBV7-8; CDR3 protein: CASSLEGQGAPLSNQPQHF
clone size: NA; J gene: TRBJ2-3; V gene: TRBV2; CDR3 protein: CASRPGTLGLGTDTQYF
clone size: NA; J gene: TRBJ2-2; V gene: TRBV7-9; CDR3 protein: CASSLIIATGELFF
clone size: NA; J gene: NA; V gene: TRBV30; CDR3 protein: CAWSAYLIYEQYF
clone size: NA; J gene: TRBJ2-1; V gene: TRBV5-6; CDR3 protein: CASSLILAHNEQFF
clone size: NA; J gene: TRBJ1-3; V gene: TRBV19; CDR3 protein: CASSTPGRTIYF
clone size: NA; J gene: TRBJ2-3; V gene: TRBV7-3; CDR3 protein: CASSLTGADTNTDTQYF
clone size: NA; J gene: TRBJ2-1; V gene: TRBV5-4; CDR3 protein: CASSTRTSGSWNEQFF
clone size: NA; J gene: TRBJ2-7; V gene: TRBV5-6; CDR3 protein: CASSLGLAGLPYEQYF
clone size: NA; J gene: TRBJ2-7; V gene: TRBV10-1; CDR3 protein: CASSTPPESGVSYEQYF
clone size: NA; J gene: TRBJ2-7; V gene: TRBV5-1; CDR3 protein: CASSLYGASGGSYEQYF
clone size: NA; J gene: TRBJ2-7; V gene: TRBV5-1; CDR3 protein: CASSLDPGAYEQYF
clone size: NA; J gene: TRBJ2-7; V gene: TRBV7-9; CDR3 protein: CASSLAVGTAVTYEQYF
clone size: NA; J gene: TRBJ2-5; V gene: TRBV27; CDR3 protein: CASSFLGRGTGKQETQYF
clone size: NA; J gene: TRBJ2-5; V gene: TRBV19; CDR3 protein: CASSIVGHSQETQYF
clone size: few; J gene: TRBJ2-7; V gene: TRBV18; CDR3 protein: CASSVDSYEQYF
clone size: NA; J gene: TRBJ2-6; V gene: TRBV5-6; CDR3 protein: CASSTGQALSGANVLTF
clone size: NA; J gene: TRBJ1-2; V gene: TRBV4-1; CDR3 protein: CASSQDRGPYGYTF
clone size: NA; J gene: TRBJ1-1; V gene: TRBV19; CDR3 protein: CASTLARVPGRWTF
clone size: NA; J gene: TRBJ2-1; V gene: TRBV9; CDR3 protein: CASSVEMGLAGNYNEQFF
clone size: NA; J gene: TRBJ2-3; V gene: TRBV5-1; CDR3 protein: CASSRTTRGDTQYF
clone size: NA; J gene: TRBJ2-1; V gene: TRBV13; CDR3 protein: CASSPQGSAGLDEQFF
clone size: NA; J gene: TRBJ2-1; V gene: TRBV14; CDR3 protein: CASSQDSRTNYNEQFF
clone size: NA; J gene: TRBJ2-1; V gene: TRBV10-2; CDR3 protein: CASSEAGWGLNEQFF
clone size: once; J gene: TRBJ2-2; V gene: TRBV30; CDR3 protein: CAWSVMGDDTGELFF
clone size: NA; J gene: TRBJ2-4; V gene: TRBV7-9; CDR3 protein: CASSSQSGLVGNIQYF
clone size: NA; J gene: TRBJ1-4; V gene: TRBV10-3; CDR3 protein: CAISESSGVEKLFF